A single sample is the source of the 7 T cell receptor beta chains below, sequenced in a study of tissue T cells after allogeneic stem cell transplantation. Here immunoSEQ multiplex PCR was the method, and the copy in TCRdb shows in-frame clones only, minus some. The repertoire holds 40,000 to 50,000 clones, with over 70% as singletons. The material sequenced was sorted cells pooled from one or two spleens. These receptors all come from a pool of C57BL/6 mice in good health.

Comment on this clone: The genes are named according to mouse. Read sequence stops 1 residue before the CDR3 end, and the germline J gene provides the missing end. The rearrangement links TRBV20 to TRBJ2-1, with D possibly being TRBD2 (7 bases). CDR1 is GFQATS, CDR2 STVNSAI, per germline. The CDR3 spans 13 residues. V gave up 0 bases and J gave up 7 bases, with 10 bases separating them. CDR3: CGAREGGRAEQFF. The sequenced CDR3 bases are TGTGGTGCTAGGGAAGGGGGGCGAGCTGAGCAGTTC.

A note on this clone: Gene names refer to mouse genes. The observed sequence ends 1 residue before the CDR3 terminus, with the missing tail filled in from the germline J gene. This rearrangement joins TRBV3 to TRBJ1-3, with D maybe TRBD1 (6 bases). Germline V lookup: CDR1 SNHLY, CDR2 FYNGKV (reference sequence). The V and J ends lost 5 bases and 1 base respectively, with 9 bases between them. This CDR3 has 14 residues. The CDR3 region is CASSRGQSGNTLYF. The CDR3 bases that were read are TGTGCCAGCAGCCGTGGACAGTCTGGAAATACGCTCTAT. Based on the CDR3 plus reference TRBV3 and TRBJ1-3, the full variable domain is GPKVLQIPSHQIIDMGQMVTLNCDPVSNHLYFYWYKQILGQQMEFLVNFYNGKVMEKSKLFKDQFSVERPDGSYFTLKIQPTALEDSAVYFCASSRGQSGNTLYFGEGSRLIVV.

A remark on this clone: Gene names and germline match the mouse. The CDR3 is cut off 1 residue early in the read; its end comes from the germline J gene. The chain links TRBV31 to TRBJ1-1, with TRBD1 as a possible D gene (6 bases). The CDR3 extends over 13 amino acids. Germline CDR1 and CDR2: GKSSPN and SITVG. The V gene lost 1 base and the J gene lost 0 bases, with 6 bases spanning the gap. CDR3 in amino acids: CAWSPGANTEVFF. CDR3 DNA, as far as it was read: TGTGCCTGGAGTCCAGGGGCAAACACAGAAGTCTTC.

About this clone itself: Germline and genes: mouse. The sequenced part of the CDR3 DNA is TGTGCCAGCAGCTTTCAGGCAAACTCCGACTACACC. It codes for CASSFQANSDYT. In full, the CDR3 is CASSFQANSDYTF. The chain carries TRBV3 and TRBJ1-2; D gene uncertain. The read is 1 residue too short to cover the CDR3 end, so that end is filled in from the germline J gene. The length of the CDR3 is 13 residues. In germline, CDR1 is SNHLY, CDR2 FYNGKV (reference sequence). V was pared by 3 bases and J by 0 bases, with 5 bases between.

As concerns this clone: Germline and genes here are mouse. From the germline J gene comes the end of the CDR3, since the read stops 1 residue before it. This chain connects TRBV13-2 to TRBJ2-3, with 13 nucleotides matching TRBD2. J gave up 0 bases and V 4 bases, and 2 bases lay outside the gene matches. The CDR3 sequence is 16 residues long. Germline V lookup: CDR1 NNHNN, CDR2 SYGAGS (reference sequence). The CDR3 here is CASGRDWGGSAETLYF. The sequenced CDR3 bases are TGTGCCAGCGGTCGGGACTGGGGGGGTAGTGCAGAAACGCTGTAT.

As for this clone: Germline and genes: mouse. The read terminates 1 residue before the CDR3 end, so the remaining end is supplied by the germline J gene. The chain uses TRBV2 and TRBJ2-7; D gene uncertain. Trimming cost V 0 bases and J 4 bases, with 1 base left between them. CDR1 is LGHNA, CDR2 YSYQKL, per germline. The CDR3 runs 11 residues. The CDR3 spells CASSQDYEQYF. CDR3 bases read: TGTGCCAGCAGCCAAGATTATGAACAGTAC.

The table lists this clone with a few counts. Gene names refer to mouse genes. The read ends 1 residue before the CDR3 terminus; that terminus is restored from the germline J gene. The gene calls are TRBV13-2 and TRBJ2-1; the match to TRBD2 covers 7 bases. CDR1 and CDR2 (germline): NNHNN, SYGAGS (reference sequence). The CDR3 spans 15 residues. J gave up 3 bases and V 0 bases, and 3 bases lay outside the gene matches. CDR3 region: CASGDAVGGYAEQFF. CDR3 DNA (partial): TGTGCCAGCGGTGATGCGGTGGGGGGCTATGCTGAGCAGTTC.